These 24 T cell receptor beta chains originate from one sample sequenced in a study of shared clonotypes between healthy human individuals. Here immunoSEQ multiplex PCR was the method, and the copy in TCRdb shows in-frame clones only, minus some. The sample records roughly 1,500,000 clones, 98% being singletons. The specimen was naive CD4+ T cells sorted from blood. Subset indicated: CD45RA+ positively selected. These receptors all stem from a man aged 25-45 years in good health.

The chain links TRBV7-8 to TRBJ1-2, with D uncertain. V was cut by 5 bases and J by 3 bases, with 16 bases left in between. Germline CDR1 is SGHVS and CDR2 is FQNEAQ. This CDR3 region has 15 residues. The CDR3 DNA sequence: TGTGCCAGCAGCCACGACGGACGGGATGACTATGGCTACACCTTC. Amino acids: CASSHDGRDDYGYTF.

The J gene is TRBJ1-2, the V gene TRBV5-4; TRBD1 matches 8 bases. Germline V gene lookup returns CDR1 SGHNT and CDR2 YYREEE (reference sequence). This CDR3 region has 13 residues. J gave up 8 bases and V 4 bases, and 7 bases lay outside the gene matches. This chain's CDR3 is CASSVQGAEGYTF. Written as DNA, the CDR3 is TGTGCCAGCAGCGTCCAGGGGGCGGAGGGCTACACCTTC.

The CDR3 spells CASSLAGRGSLYGYTF. DNA of the CDR3: TGTGCCAGCAGCTTAGCCGGCAGGGGTTCTTTATATGGCTACACCTTC. The genes are TRBV7-2 and TRBJ1-2, with D possibly being TRBD1 (6 bases). CDR3 length equals 16 residues. The V gene's germline CDR1 is SGHTA and CDR2 FQGNSA. V was shortened by 0 bases and J by 5 bases, with 16 bases between the two germline ends.

The chain employs TRBV9 and TRBJ2-4; perhaps TRBD1 as D (6 bases). V dropped 4 bases and J dropped 6 bases, with 14 bases sitting between them. Germline V lookup: CDR1 SGDLS, CDR2 YYNGEE. CDR3 length equals 14 residues. CDR3 amino acids: CASSFRTEANIQYF. The CDR3 DNA is TGTGCCAGCAGCTTTAGGACAGAGGCAAACATTCAGTACTTC.

The CDR3 nucleotides are TGTGCCAGCAGACGGGACTCTATCCACGAGCAGTACTTC. It encodes CASRRDSIHEQYF. V usage is TRBV6-6 and J usage is TRBJ2-7, with TRBD2 as a possible D gene (6 bases). The CDR3 spans 13 residues. Germline V CDR1 and CDR2: MNHNY, SVGAGI (reference sequence). With 6 bases removed from V and 5 bases from J, the gap between germline ends came to 14 bases.

In the case of this clone: Different DNA sequences within this sample yield the same CDR3. V gene TRBV9 combines with J gene TRBJ2-1; TRBD2 matches at 13 bases. The CDR3 spans 16 residues. Germline CDR1 reads SGDLS; CDR2 reads YYNGEE. J lost 4 bases, V lost 0 bases, and 1 base had no gene match. The CDR3, as DNA: TGTGCCAGCAGCGTAGGGGGACTAGCGGGATACAATGAGCAGTTCTTC. Its translation: CASSVGGLAGYNEQFF.

V usage is TRBV28 and J usage is TRBJ1-4; no clear D. V lost 5 bases and J 5 bases, leaving 9 bases between the germline ends. Germline V gene sequence: CDR1 MDHEN, CDR2 SYDVKM. The CDR3 runs 13 residues. The CDR3 DNA follows: TGTGCCAGCAGTCGGGGTCGGAATGAAAAACTGTTTTTT. This translates into CASSRGRNEKLFF. The variable domain in full, completed from reference TRBV28 and TRBJ1-4, reads DVKVTQSSRYLVKRTGEKVFLECVQDMDHENMFWYRQDPGLGLRLIYFSYDVKMKEKGDIPEGYSVSREKKERFSLILESASTNQTSMYLCASSRGRNEKLFFGSGTQLSVL.

V and J are TRBV5-4 and TRBJ2-2; D may correspond to TRBD1 or TRBD2 (5 bases each). The CDR3 is 14 residues long. V lost 1 base, J lost 7 bases, and 11 bases lay in between. Germline lookup yields CDR1 SGHNT and CDR2 YYREEE (reference sequence). This CDR3 reads CASSLLLGDGELFF. The CDR3 bases are TGTGCCAGCAGCTTGCTGCTGGGGGACGGGGAGCTGTTTTTT. The full variable domain, with the rest looked up from reference TRBV5-4 and TRBJ2-2, is ETGVTQSPTHLIKTRGQQVTLRCSSQSGHNTVSWYQQALGQGPQFIFQYYREEENGRGNFPPRFSGLQFPNYSSELNVNALELDDSALYLCASSLLLGDGELFFGEGSRLTVL.

The rearrangement uses TRBV18 and TRBJ2-7, with TRBD2 matching 13 bases. This CDR3 is built from 17 residues. The ends lost 0 bases at V and 4 bases at J; junction bases unmatched: 6. Germline V gene data show CDR1 as KGHSH and CDR2 as LQKENI. CDR3 DNA: TGTGCCAGCTCACCACCTCGACTAGCGGGAGGTTGGTACGAGCAGTACTTC. Its protein product is CASSPPRLAGGWYEQYF.

J is TRBJ2-7 and V is TRBV9; 7 nucleotides agree with TRBD2. Germline trimming cut 3 bases from V and 3 bases from J; bases unmatched to any gene: 6. CDR1 and CDR2 from the germline V gene are SGDLS and YYNGEE. The CDR3 is made up of 14 amino acids. CDR3 nucleotides: TGTGCCAGCAGCGCCCGGGACTACGTCTACGAGCAGTACTTC. Residues: CASSARDYVYEQYF.

This chain uses TRBV6-5 with TRBJ2-1, with 7 bases identical to TRBD2. The CDR3 spans 15 residues. V was pared by 6 bases and J by 4 bases, with 9 bases of the junction left unmatched. CDR1 is MNHEY and CDR2 is SVGAGI in the germline V gene. CDR3 in amino acids: CASRARAGVYNEQFF. As DNA, the CDR3 is TGTGCCAGCAGAGCCCGGGCGGGAGTTTACAATGAGCAGTTCTTC.

The V and J genes are TRBV2 and TRBJ1-1; 7 positions agree with TRBD1. The trim removed 3 bases at V and 3 bases at J, leaving 7 bases unmatched. This CDR3 spans 15 amino acids. The V gene's germline CDR1 is SNHLY and CDR2 FYNNEI. The DNA for the CDR3 is TGTGCCAGCAGTGAGCGACAGGGAGCGGACACTGAAGCTTTCTTT. Amino acid sequence: CASSERQGADTEAFF.

This chain links TRBV18 with TRBJ2-5, with no clear D. V gave up 1 base and J gave up 2 bases, with 14 bases separating them. Germline CDR1 reads KGHSH; CDR2 reads LQKENI. CDR3 size: 16 residues. The chain's CDR3 is CASSPQIARSQETQYF. CDR3 coding DNA: TGTGCCAGCTCACCACAGATAGCCAGGTCACAAGAGACCCAGTACTTC.

This clone was seen once. V gene TRBV30 combines with J gene TRBJ1-1; D gene ambiguous. The CDR3 loop spans 12 amino acids. Germline V gives CDR1 GTSNPN, CDR2 SVGIG (reference sequence). V lost 4 bases to trimming and J lost 6 bases, with 12 bases between them. CDR3 sequence reads: CAWNGGAAEAFF. CDR3 bases: TGTGCCTGGAACGGTGGAGCGGCTGAAGCTTTCTTT. Full variable domain (missing parts from reference TRBV30 and TRBJ1-1): SQTIHQWPATLVQPVGSPLSLECTVEGTSNPNLYWYRQAAGRGLQLLFYSVGIGQISSEVPQNLSASRPQDRQFILSSKKLLLSDSGFYLCAWNGGAAEAFFGQGTRLTVV.

The V and J genes are TRBV7-3 and TRBJ1-3; no reliable D call. The V gene's germline CDR1 is SGHTA and CDR2 FQGTGA. The V end was cut by 1 base, the J end by 0 bases, with 7 bases between. This CDR3 spans 15 amino acids. This chain's CDR3 is CASSLRQNSGNTIYF. For the CDR3, the DNA is TGTGCCAGCAGCTTAAGGCAGAACTCTGGAAACACCATATATTTT.

The V call is TRBV5-1, the J call TRBJ2-7; 9 bases are a match to TRBD1. This CDR3 region has 15 residues. Trimming took 1 base from V and 5 from J; bases not matched to a gene: 7. The germline gives CDR1 SGHRS, CDR2 YFSETQ. CDR3 DNA sequence: TGCGCCAGCAGCTTGTGGACAGGGGCGGGGAACGAGCAGTACTTC. Translation: CASSLWTGAGNEQYF.

This chain joins TRBV9 and TRBJ2-7; D is undetermined. Germline CDR1 SGDLS, CDR2 YYNGEE. The CDR3 sequence is 14 residues long. Trimming removed 0 bases from V and 0 bases from J, with 7 bases in between. CDR3 in amino acids: CASSVDAPSYEQYF. In nucleotides, the CDR3 is TGTGCCAGCAGCGTAGACGCCCCCTCCTACGAGCAGTACTTC.

This rearrangement joins TRBV7-2 to TRBJ1-5; D gene ambiguous. The V gene's germline CDR1 is SGHTA and CDR2 FQGNSA. V was pared by 1 base and J by 7 bases, with 11 bases between. The CDR3 has 14 residues. The chain's CDR3 is CASSLGPATQPQHF. For the CDR3, the DNA is TGTGCCAGCAGCTTAGGTCCCGCGACGCAGCCCCAGCATTTT.

V usage is TRBV15 and J usage is TRBJ2-7; D possibly uses TRBD1 or TRBD2 (5 bases each). Between the trimmed V and J ends, which lost 1 base and 3 bases, there was a span of 10 bases. Germline lookup yields CDR1 LNHNV and CDR2 YYDKDF (reference sequence). This CDR3 region has 14 residues. The CDR3 nucleotides are TGTGCCACCAGCAGAGGGGGACGGGACTACGAGCAGTACTTC. It encodes CATSRGGRDYEQYF.

With regard to this clone: Other DNA sequences in the same sample also yield this CDR3. V and J are TRBV9 and TRBJ1-1, with D possibly TRBD1 on 6 matching bases. The CDR3 is made up of 14 amino acids. Between the trimmed V and J ends, which lost 4 bases and 2 bases, there was a span of 12 bases. Germline V gene data show CDR1 as SGDLS and CDR2 as YYNGEE. CDR3 in amino acids: CASSPGGANTEAFF. The CDR3 bases are TGTGCCAGCAGCCCGGGGGGCGCAAACACTGAAGCTTTCTTT. Based on the CDR3 plus reference TRBV9 and TRBJ1-1, the full variable domain is DSGVTQTPKHLITATGQRVTLRCSPRSGDLSVYWYQQSLDQGLQFLIQYYNGEERAKGNILERFSAQQFPDLHSELNLSSLELGDSALYFCASSPGGANTEAFFGQGTRLTVV.

This chain connects TRBV10-2 to TRBJ1-3; TRBD1 agrees at 9 bases. The CDR3 covers 17 residues. V shed 6 bases and J 1 base; nucleotides not matched to a gene: 10. The germline gives CDR1 WSHSY, CDR2 SAAADI. In DNA, the CDR3 is TGCGCCAGCAGATCCGGGACAGGGATCAATTCTGGAAACACCATATATTTT. Translating gives CASRSGTGINSGNTIYF.

V and J are TRBV6-1 and TRBJ1-5; the match to TRBD1 covers 9 bases. The germline V gene encodes CDR1 MNHNS and CDR2 SASEGT. The CDR3 sequence is 15 residues long. V lost 5 bases and J lost 6; bases outside the gene matches: 8. The CDR3 protein is CASSKQGALAQPQHF. Here the CDR3 DNA reads TGTGCCAGCAGTAAACAGGGGGCTTTAGCTCAGCCCCAGCATTTT.

This CDR3 is CASSAGQTNYEQYF. Written as DNA, the CDR3 is TGTGCCAGCAGCGCTGGACAGACGAACTACGAGCAGTACTTC. The rearrangement uses TRBV9 and TRBJ2-7, with D possibly being TRBD1 (6 bases). V gave up 3 bases and J gave up 3 bases, with 13 bases separating them. CDR1 SGDLS and CDR2 YYNGEE come from the germline V gene. The CDR3 sequence is 14 residues long. Supplemented by reference TRBV9 and TRBJ2-7, the full variable domain reads DSGVTQTPKHLITATGQRVTLRCSPRSGDLSVYWYQQSLDQGLQFLIQYYNGEERAKGNILERFSAQQFPDLHSELNLSSLELGDSALYFCASSAGQTNYEQYFGPGTRLTVT.

Points on this clone: At one boundary the junction diverges from the germline segment, which might be a read error. This chain joins TRBV29-1 and TRBJ1-4; tentatively, D is TRBD1 (5 bases). CDR1 and CDR2 from the germline V gene are SQVTM and ANQGSEA. The CDR3 has 13 amino acids. For the CDR3, the DNA is TGCAGCGTTGGTTCGGGGCAGAATGAGAAACTGTTTTTT. Protein sequence: CSVGSGQNEKLFF.